The next 25 T cell receptor beta chains were all read from a single sample in a study of CD4 T cells in relation to SARS-CoV-2 and coronaviruses. Unexposed donor CD4+ T cells date from about 2011-2019, before the COVID-19 pandemic. Isolation of CD4+ T cells took place after about 9 days in culture. The antigens these receptors bind are not known. Clones were read by immunoSEQ multiplex PCR, and TCRdb kept only the in-frame ones, dropping some. The data contain roughly 18,000 clones, approximately 80% of them singletons. Sequenced material: CD4+ T cells from PBMCs, cultured in vitro. These TCRs come from a human donor in good health.

The genes are TRBV11-3 and TRBJ1-1, with a tentative D call TRBD1 (5 bases). Trimming took 5 bases from V and 3 from J, leaving 10 bases between them. This CDR3 region has 13 residues. Looked up from germline, CDR1 is SGHNT and CDR2 is YENEEA. Here the CDR3 reads CASSPSRDTEAFF. In DNA form, the CDR3 reads TGTGCCAGCAGCCCTAGCAGGGACACTGAAGCTTTCTTT.

This rearrangement joins TRBV19 to TRBJ2-7; no firm D call. The CDR3 is 14 residues long. V lost 4 bases to trimming and J lost 2 bases, with 12 bases between them. Germline CDR1 LNHDA, CDR2 SQIVND (reference sequence). CDR3 DNA: TGTGCCAGTAGTACCCGCCGAGATCCCTACGAGCAGTACTTC. Amino acids: CASSTRRDPYEQYF.

The CDR3 DNA reads as TGTGCTAGTGGCTTTGGCACCGGGACTATCACAGATACGCAGTATTTT. This gives the protein CASGFGTGTITDTQYF. The chain joins TRBV12-5 to TRBJ2-3; 7 bases fit TRBD2. Looked up from germline, CDR1 is LGHNT and CDR2 is FRNRAP. There are 16 residues in the CDR3. J was trimmed by 2 bases and V by 6 bases; bases with no gene match: 11. The full variable domain, rest sourced from reference TRBV12-5 and TRBJ2-3, is DARVTQTPRHKVTEMGQEVTMRCQPILGHNTVFWYRQTMMQGLELLAYFRNRAPLDDSGMPKDRFSAEMPDATLATLKIQPSEPRDSAVYFCASGFGTGTITDTQYFGPGTRLTVL.

This clone was counted only a few times. The V call is TRBV3-1 (or the pseudogene TRBV3-2), the J call TRBJ2-1, with TRBD2 matching over 15 bases. The CDR3 extends over 16 amino acids. Germline CDR1 LGHDT, CDR2 YNNKEL (reference sequence). J was trimmed by 8 bases and V by 4 bases; bases with no gene match: 6. The CDR3 protein is CASSRRTSGRAYEQFF. The CDR3 nucleotides read TGTGCCAGCAGCCGAAGGACTAGCGGGAGGGCCTATGAGCAGTTCTTC.

This rearrangement joins TRBV5-4 to TRBJ2-1; D is perhaps TRBD2 (6 bases). Germline CDR1 SGHNT, CDR2 YYREEE (reference sequence). The CDR3 sequence is 13 residues long. The ends were cut back, 7 bases at V and 8 bases at J, with 16 bases in the middle. CDR3 protein: CASGTPRADEQFF. CDR3 nucleotide sequence: TGTGCCAGCGGGACTCCGAGGGCGGATGAGCAGTTCTTC.

This rearrangement joins TRBV28 to TRBJ2-3, with D possibly called TRBD1 or TRBD2 (5 bases each). From germline, CDR1 is MDHEN and CDR2 SYDVKM. The CDR3 contains 14 residues. V lost 2 bases to trimming and J lost 2 bases, with 8 bases between them. The CDR3 nucleotides are TGTGCCAGCAGTTTAGGGGGAAACACAGATACGCAGTATTTT. Amino acids: CASSLGGNTDTQYF. The entire variable domain, with the rest obtained from reference TRBV28 and TRBJ2-3, is as follows: DVKVTQSSRYLVKRTGEKVFLECVQDMDHENMFWYRQDPGLGLRLIYFSYDVKMKEKGDIPEGYSVSREKKERFSLILESASTNQTSMYLCASSLGGNTDTQYFGPGTRLTVL.

The rearrangement links TRBV19 to TRBJ2-7, with 9 bases fitting TRBD1. This CDR3 has 16 amino acids. CDR1 is LNHDA, CDR2 SQIVND, per germline (reference sequence). V gave up 6 bases and J gave up 4 bases; unmatched junction bases: 13. Here the CDR3 DNA reads TGTGCCAGTAGCCAACCCGGGACAGGGTTCGGATACGAGCAGTACTTC. Its protein is CASSQPGTGFGYEQYF.

This clone was detected only a few times. The chain employs TRBV19 and TRBJ1-6, with D possibly TRBD1 on 5 matching bases. Trimming left V 3 bases short and J 9 bases short, with 12 bases between. This CDR3 has 14 residues. Looked up from germline, CDR1 is LNHDA and CDR2 is SQIVND (reference sequence). CDR3 residues: CASSIEQGGSPLHF. In DNA, the CDR3 is TGTGCCAGTAGTATCGAGCAGGGTGGTTCACCCCTCCACTTT.

The table lists this clone with a few counts. The chain uses TRBV24-1 and TRBJ2-1; 7 positions match TRBD1. Per germline, CDR1 KGHDR and CDR2 SFDVKD. This CDR3 is built from 16 residues. V shed 4 bases and J 3 bases; nucleotides not matched to a gene: 8. CDR3 residues: CATSEATGTDYNEQFF. CDR3 sequence (DNA): TGTGCCACCAGTGAAGCGACCGGGACAGACTACAATGAGCAGTTCTTC.

V and J are TRBV28 and TRBJ1-2, with 7 bases fitting TRBD1. CDR1 is MDHEN and CDR2 is SYDVKM in the germline V gene. CDR3 size: 13 residues. The trim removed 7 bases at V and 8 bases at J, leaving 10 bases unmatched. The CDR3 sequence is CASTLQQGQGYTF. The CDR3 DNA sequence: TGTGCCAGCACCCTGCAACAGGGGCAGGGCTACACCTTC.

The CDR3 sequence is CAWKGLSTDTQYF. CDR3 in DNA: TGTGCCTGGAAGGGACTGAGCACAGATACGCAGTATTTT. This chain connects TRBV30 to TRBJ2-3, with D tentatively TRBD2 (6 bases). Germline V gene data show CDR1 as GTSNPN and CDR2 as SVGIG (reference sequence). Trimming cost V 4 bases and J 0 bases, with 8 bases left between them. CDR3 size: 13 residues.

V is TRBV5-1 and J is TRBJ2-5; 9 bases map to TRBD2. Losses at the gene ends were 2 bases for V and 2 bases for J; bases not matched to a gene: 7. The CDR3 consists of 16 residues. Germline loops: CDR1 SGHRS, CDR2 YFSETQ. The CDR3: CASSFQGLAGQETQYF. The CDR3 DNA sequence: TGCGCCAGCAGCTTTCAAGGGCTAGCGGGACAAGAGACCCAGTACTTC.

The chain combines TRBV3-1 (or the pseudogene TRBV3-2) with TRBJ2-2; D possibly corresponds to TRBD2 (8 bases). Germline loops: CDR1 LGHDT, CDR2 YNNKEL (reference sequence). There are 17 residues in the CDR3. V was pared by 4 bases and J by 6 bases, with 21 bases between. The CDR3 DNA is TGTGCCAGCAGCCGCTCCGGGAGGGGGCAAGGGTCCGGGGAGCTGTTTTTT. The encoded protein is CASSRSGRGQGSGELFF.

The V gene is TRBV7-8, the J gene TRBJ2-5; 12 bases map to TRBD2. The CDR3 covers 15 residues. J was trimmed by 5 bases and V by 4 bases; bases with no gene match: 5. CDR1 SGHVS and CDR2 FQNEAQ come from the germline V gene. CDR3: CASSSTSGSRETQYF. DNA of the CDR3: TGTGCCAGCAGCTCGACTAGCGGGAGCCGGGAGACCCAGTACTTC.

This clone showed up just a few times. The rearrangement links TRBV5-8 to TRBJ2-7, with TRBD2 identical over 8 bases. J was trimmed by 1 base and V by 8 bases; bases with no gene match: 5. CDR1 is SGHTS and CDR2 is YDEGEE in the germline V gene. This CDR3 contains 13 residues. In nucleotides, the CDR3 is TGTGCCAGTAGACTAGCGCCGTCCTACGAGCAGTACTTC. As protein: CASRLAPSYEQYF.

This chain connects TRBV5-1 to TRBJ2-1, with 8 bases that match TRBD1. The CDR3 contains 15 residues. Germline CDR1 is SGHRS and CDR2 is YFSETQ. The ends lost 2 bases at V and 9 bases at J; junction bases unmatched: 10. CDR3 coding DNA: TGCGCCAGCAGCTTAGGGGGACAGGCCTCCGGTGAGCAGTTCTTC. Translating it yields CASSLGGQASGEQFF.

The V and J genes are TRBV27 and TRBJ2-2; the match to TRBD1 covers 11 bases. CDR3 length: 16 residues. The J segment lost 5 bases and the V segment lost 5 bases, leaving 7 bases of the junction unmatched. Germline assignment: CDR1 MNHEY and CDR2 SMNVEV (reference sequence). The CDR3, as DNA: TGTGCCAGCAGTCGAAGGGGGACAGGGGGAACCGGGGAGCTGTTTTTT. Protein: CASSRRGTGGTGELFF.

The chain recombines TRBV19 with TRBJ1-2; TRBD1 aligns across 7 bases. This CDR3 is built from 16 residues. In germline, CDR1 is LNHDA, CDR2 SQIVND (reference sequence). With 3 bases clipped from V and 0 bases from J, the junction kept 7 bases outside the gene matches. CDR3 nucleotides: TGTGCCAGTAGTATGACGGCAGGGGGAGCTAACTATGGCTACACCTTC. Residues: CASSMTAGGANYGYTF.

V usage is TRBV9 and J usage is TRBJ1-4; TRBD1 aligns across 12 bases. CDR1 and CDR2 from the germline V gene are SGDLS and YYNGEE. The CDR3 has 17 residues. After removal of 2 bases from V and 2 bases from J, the junction contained 4 bases not matched to a gene. The CDR3 DNA follows: TGTGCCAGCAGCGTCGGGACAGGGGGCGGCACTAATGAAAAACTGTTTTTT. It yields the protein CASSVGTGGGTNEKLFF.

The V and J genes are TRBV19 and TRBJ2-7; D ambiguous. V was clipped by 3 bases and J by 11 bases, with 8 bases between them. The germline V gene has CDR1 LNHDA and CDR2 SQIVND (reference sequence). The CDR3 spans 10 residues. The CDR3 DNA follows: TGTGCCAGTAGTATTACCGAAAAGTACTTC. Residues: CASSITEKYF.

This clone showed up just once. V gene TRBV27 combines with J gene TRBJ2-7; possibly TRBD1 for D (6 bases). V was clipped by 0 bases and J by 4 bases, with 13 bases between them. CDR3 length equals 15 residues. Germline CDR1 reads MNHEY; CDR2 reads SMNVEV (reference sequence). CDR3 coding DNA: TGTGCCAGCAGTTTATCTGGGGGCGGAGAGTACGAGCAGTACTTC. Its protein is CASSLSGGGEYEQYF.

The gene calls are TRBV10-2 and TRBJ2-7; D is undetermined. CDR1 is WSHSY, CDR2 SAAADI, per germline. This CDR3 is 13 amino acids long. Trimming stripped 2 bases from V and 0 bases from J, with 5 bases between. CDR3 protein: CASSEGSSYEQYF. For the CDR3, the DNA is TGCGCCAGCAGTGAGGGAAGCTCCTACGAGCAGTACTTC.

The gene calls are TRBV18 and TRBJ1-1, with D unclear. CDR1 and CDR2 (germline): KGHSH, LQKENI. Trimming took 3 bases from V and 0 from J, leaving 8 bases between them. The CDR3 sequence is 14 residues long. This chain's CDR3 is CASSPEGLNTEAFF. CDR3 bases: TGTGCCAGCTCACCTGAGGGCCTGAACACTGAAGCTTTCTTT.

CDR3 bases: TGTGCCAGCAGCGTAGAGTTATTTGGACAGGGGAATTCACCCCTCCACTTT. Residues: CASSVELFGQGNSPLHF. This chain joins TRBV9 and TRBJ1-6; 9 bases agree with TRBD1. Per the germline V gene, CDR1 is SGDLS and CDR2 is YYNGEE. The V gene end was trimmed by 0 bases and the J gene end by 7 bases; junction bases not matched to a gene: 8. The CDR3 consists of 17 residues.

The chain joins TRBV12-3 or TRBV12-4 to TRBJ2-7; no clear D gene. V shed 2 bases and J shed 4 bases, with 6 bases lying between them. This CDR3 region has 12 residues. CDR3 bases: TGTGCCAGCAGTTTATTTAGGTACGAGCAGTACTTC. Its protein product is CASSLFRYEQYF.